Each of the 2 T cell receptor beta chains below was sequenced from the same sample in a study of T cells in localized non-small cell lung cancer. Sequencing was performed with immunoSEQ multiplex PCR; in TCRdb, only in-frame clones are kept and a portion is missing. The sample lists under 95,000 clones, more than 75% occurring once. The specimen comprised peripheral blood, sampled before any cancer treatment. The origin of the receptors is a female donor aged 60 or older with stage I lung adenocarcinoma.

The chain is built from TRBV19 and TRBJ2-1; TRBD1 matches 7 bases. Unmatched junction bases numbered 4, after V lost 6 bases and J lost 5 bases. The CDR3 length is 13 residues. CDR1 and CDR2 from the germline V gene are LNHDA and SQIVND (reference sequence). The CDR3 DNA reads TGTGCCAGTAGCCTGGGACAGAACAATGAGCAGTTCTTC. As protein: CASSLGQNNEQFF.

This clone was seen once. The V gene is TRBV6-1, the J gene TRBJ2-3; a possible D gene is TRBD2 (6 bases). V dropped 5 bases and J dropped 6 bases, with 9 bases sitting between them. The CDR3 consists of 12 residues. Germline V gene data show CDR1 as MNHNS and CDR2 as SASEGT. As DNA, the CDR3 is TGTGCCAGCAGTCCGCTAGCGGATACGCAGTATTTT. Its protein product is CASSPLADTQYF.